This T cell receptor (beta chain) was captured in a study of T cell responses to AZD1222 COVID-19 vaccine. The CDR3 loop spans 16 amino acids. The germline gives CDR1 GTSNPN, CDR2 SVGIG (reference sequence). V dropped 1 base and J dropped 3; count of bases not matched to a gene: 11. About this clone itself: Antigen specificity is unknown.

The method was immunoSEQ multiplex PCR; TCRdb's version includes in-frame clones alone and lacks a portion of them. Seen here are 75,000 to 100,000 clones, about 88% observed once, and the top ten hold less than 3.5%. Regarding the study as a whole: Of spike-specific TCRs, nearly half reportedly target regions left unmutated in variants. Most donors were white British and more were female, and clonal diversity was possibly underestimated.

This TCR derives from an adult in good health. The starting material was peripheral blood, obtained on day 0 of AZD1222 vaccination. The V and J genes are TRBV30 and TRBJ1-2; 7 bases agree with TRBD1. The CDR3 here is CAWSAPRQGADYGYTF. The CDR3 coding sequence is TGTGCCTGGAGTGCTCCGCGACAGGGAGCGGACTATGGCTACACCTTC.